The 10 T cell receptor beta chains listed next were all sequenced from one sample in a study of Ad26.COV2.S vaccination and SARS-CoV-2 variants. Measured with immunoSEQ multiplex PCR; TCRdb has only the in-frame clones, and not every one. The profile shows about 440,000 clones, approximately 88% of them singletons. The treatment denotes: roughly 19 received Ad26.COV2.S at low or high dose, single or two shots; 5 received placebo; per-sample allocation not given. It was on day 63 after the first vaccine or placebo injection that samples were taken. The specimen was peripheral blood, collected in a trial of Ad26.COV2.S vaccine versus placebo. All receptors derive from a person aged 18-65 years who received the Ad26.COV2.S COVID-19 vaccine or a placebo.

V usage is TRBV9 and J usage is TRBJ1-2, with a possible D match to TRBD1 (6 bases). Germline values: CDR1 SGDLS, CDR2 YYNGEE. Trimming cost V 4 bases and J 12 bases, with 16 bases left between them. The CDR3 is made up of 12 amino acids. The CDR3 nucleotides read TGTGCCAGCAGCTCCCGGACAGCATTACACACCTTC. Protein sequence: CASSSRTALHTF.

The chain combines TRBV5-1 with TRBJ2-7, with 7 bases aligning to TRBD2. This CDR3 has 15 amino acids. Germline CDR1 SGHRS, CDR2 YFSETQ. V shed 0 bases, J shed 7 bases, and the junction held 10 bases outside the gene matches. The DNA for the CDR3 is TGCGCCAGCAGCTTGGCGCAGGGAGGGGTTTCGGAGCAGTACTTC. Translation: CASSLAQGGVSEQYF.

J is TRBJ2-2 and V is TRBV11-3, with D perhaps TRBD1 (6 bases). CDR3 size: 15 residues. V was cut by 4 bases and J by 1 base, with 10 bases left in between. Germline V CDR1 and CDR2: SGHNT, YENEEA. The CDR3 DNA sequence: TGTGCCAGCAGCTATGGACAGAGGAACACCGGGGAGCTGTTTTTT. Translating gives CASSYGQRNTGELFF.

In this sample, this clone turned up once. This specimen includes other DNA sequences encoding the same CDR3. The rearrangement joins TRBV28 to TRBJ2-5; unclear D gene. The CDR3 is 12 amino acids. In germline, CDR1 is MDHEN, CDR2 SYDVKM. V was clipped by 5 bases and J by 5 bases, with 9 bases between them. The CDR3: CASSPGGETQYF. The CDR3 nucleotides read TGTGCCAGCAGTCCGGGTGGGGAGACCCAGTACTTC.

V usage is TRBV7-9 and J usage is TRBJ2-7, with 11 bases identical to TRBD1. This CDR3 spans 17 amino acids. Germline CDR1 reads SEHNR; CDR2 reads FQNEAQ (reference sequence). V dropped 0 bases and J dropped 4; count of bases not matched to a gene: 8. The CDR3 protein is CASSLAHPGQGVYEQYF. The CDR3 DNA reads as TGTGCCAGCAGCTTAGCACATCCGGGACAGGGGGTTTACGAGCAGTACTTC.

V is TRBV7-8 and J is TRBJ1-6; D is unresolved. The CDR3 covers 14 residues. CDR1 is SGHVS and CDR2 is FQNEAQ in the germline V gene. The V and J ends lost 0 bases and 5 bases respectively, with 5 bases between them. CDR3 protein: CASSLAGHNSPLHF. The CDR3, as DNA: TGTGCCAGCAGCTTAGCAGGCCATAATTCACCCCTCCACTTT.

The V and J genes are TRBV7-8 and TRBJ1-6, with D maybe TRBD1 (6 bases). Germline V gives CDR1 SGHVS, CDR2 FQNEAQ. This CDR3 comprises 16 residues. Trimming removed 5 bases from V and 14 bases from J, with 25 bases in between. CDR3 nucleotide sequence: TGTGCCAGCAGCCCATCAGGGGTAGGGAAATTTCGGTCCCTCCACTTT. Protein: CASSPSGVGKFRSLHF.

This clone occurred a few times. V usage is TRBV24-1 and J usage is TRBJ2-7; a weak D match, TRBD2 (6 bases). This CDR3 has 15 amino acids. V dropped 4 bases and J dropped 5 bases, with 17 bases sitting between them. CDR1 is KGHDR, CDR2 SFDVKD, per germline. The CDR3 sequence is CATSDPAGRRNEQYF. As DNA, the CDR3 is TGTGCCACCAGTGACCCGGCGGGGCGGAGGAACGAGCAGTACTTC.

The chain employs TRBV18 and TRBJ2-5; no reliable D call. The CDR3 contains 13 residues. Germline loops: CDR1 KGHSH, CDR2 LQKENI. V lost 2 bases and J lost 0, with 4 bases in between. The CDR3 coding sequence is TGTGCCAGCTCACCATACTACCAAGAGACCCAGTACTTC. It codes for CASSPYYQETQYF.

The chain uses TRBV3-1 (or the pseudogene TRBV3-2) and TRBJ2-3; 7 bases agree with TRBD2. V lost 1 base, J lost 8 bases, and 12 bases stayed unmatched. CDR1 and CDR2 (germline): LGHDT, YNNKEL (reference sequence). There are 16 residues in the CDR3. CDR3 loop: CASSQGLAVAAGTQYF. CDR3 DNA: TGTGCCAGCAGCCAAGGACTAGCCGTTGCTGCTGGTACGCAGTATTTT.